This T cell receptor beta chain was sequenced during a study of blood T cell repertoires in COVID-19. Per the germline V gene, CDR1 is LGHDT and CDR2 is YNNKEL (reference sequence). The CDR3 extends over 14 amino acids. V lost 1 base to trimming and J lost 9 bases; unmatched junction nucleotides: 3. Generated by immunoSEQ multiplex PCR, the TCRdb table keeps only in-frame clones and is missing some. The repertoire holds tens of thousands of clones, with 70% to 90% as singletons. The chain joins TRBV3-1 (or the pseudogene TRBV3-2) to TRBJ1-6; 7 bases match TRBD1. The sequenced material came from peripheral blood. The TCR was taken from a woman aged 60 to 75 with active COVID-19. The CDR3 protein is CASSQGQGSSPLHF. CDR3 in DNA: TGTGCCAGCAGCCAAGGACAGGGAAGTTCACCCCTCCACTTT.